The 20 T cell receptor beta chains listed next were all sequenced from one sample in a study of cytotoxic CD8 clonotypes in ibrutinib-treated CLL. Here immunoSEQ multiplex PCR was the method, and the copy in TCRdb shows in-frame clones only, minus some. This sample carries 250,000 to 350,000 clones, less than 85% of them seen once, and the ten largest clones take about 5.7%. This sample comprised PBMCs, obtained at disease progression, from a patient treated with ibrutinib. Every receptor here comes from a human donor with chronic lymphocytic leukemia.

The chain has TRBV7-6 and TRBJ2-5, with 8 bases aligning to TRBD1. Germline CDR1 SGHVS, CDR2 FNYEAQ. The CDR3 loop spans 15 amino acids. V shed 1 base, J shed 1 base, and the junction held 2 bases outside the gene matches. CDR3 sequence: CASSLVQGVQETQYF. The CDR3 bases are TGTGCCAGCAGCTTAGTACAGGGGGTCCAAGAGACCCAGTACTTC.

In this sample, this clone turned up a few times. V gene TRBV28 combines with J gene TRBJ2-3, with 11 positions matching TRBD2. Germline V gives CDR1 MDHEN, CDR2 SYDVKM. This CDR3 has 17 amino acids. V was pared by 5 bases and J by 6 bases, with 13 bases of the junction left unmatched. The chain's CDR3 is CASSSVLAGVDGDTQYF. The CDR3 nucleotides are TGTGCCAGCAGTAGCGTACTAGCGGGAGTTGATGGGGATACGCAGTATTTT.

V and J are TRBV6-5 and TRBJ1-3; D is unclear. Germline loops: CDR1 MNHEY, CDR2 SVGAGI. V lost 2 bases and J lost 5, with 16 bases in between. The CDR3 loop spans 16 amino acids. The CDR3: CASSYLPFALRNTIYF. For the CDR3, the DNA is TGTGCCAGCAGTTACCTGCCGTTTGCCCTACGAAACACCATATATTTT.

V and J are TRBV6-5 and TRBJ1-3; D ambiguous. The CDR3 has 15 residues. V shed 5 bases and J shed 0 bases, with 11 bases lying between them. The germline gives CDR1 MNHEY, CDR2 SVGAGI. The CDR3 here is CASSAYGLSGNTIYF. Here the CDR3 DNA reads TGTGCCAGCAGTGCCTACGGGCTCTCTGGAAACACCATATATTTT.

The V and J genes are TRBV15 and TRBJ1-3, with D perhaps matching TRBD1 (5 bases). Looked up from germline, CDR1 is LNHNV and CDR2 is YYDKDF (reference sequence). V shed 4 bases and J shed 2 bases, with 9 bases lying between them. The CDR3 spans 14 residues. The DNA for the CDR3 is TGTGCCACCAGCACAAGACAGACTGGAAACACCATATATTTT. Translation gives CATSTRQTGNTIYF.

The rearrangement links TRBV5-1 to TRBJ2-7; 7 bases match TRBD1. CDR1 and CDR2 from the germline V gene are SGHRS and YFSETQ. This CDR3 comprises 14 residues. The ends lost 3 bases at V and 1 base at J; junction bases unmatched: 4. CDR3 loop: CASSYDRESYEQYF. The CDR3 region has the DNA TGCGCCAGCAGCTATGACAGGGAATCCTACGAGCAGTACTTC. Looking up the rest from reference TRBV5-1 and TRBJ2-7 gives the full variable domain: KAGVTQTPRYLIKTRGQQVTLSCSPISGHRSVSWYQQTPGQGLQFLFEYFSETQRNKGNFPGRFSGRQFSNSRSEMNVSTLELGDSALYLCASSYDRESYEQYFGPGTRLTVT.

The chain has TRBV19 and TRBJ2-7; D possibly corresponds to TRBD1 (5 bases). Trimming cost V 5 bases and J 2 bases, with 10 bases left between them. This CDR3 is 13 amino acids long. CDR1 and CDR2 (germline): LNHDA, SQIVND (reference sequence). CDR3 amino acids: CASSSRQTYEQYF. As DNA, the CDR3 is TGTGCCAGTAGTTCACGACAGACCTACGAGCAGTACTTC.

The rearrangement links TRBV9 to TRBJ2-3, with D uncertain. Germline V gene lookup returns CDR1 SGDLS and CDR2 YYNGEE. V was cut by 0 bases and J by 5 bases, with 7 bases left in between. This CDR3 region has 13 residues. CDR3 amino acids: CASSVGGEDTQYF. In nucleotides, the CDR3 is TGTGCCAGCAGCGTAGGGGGTGAAGATACGCAGTATTTT.

The chain recombines TRBV7-2 with TRBJ2-7; 15 bases match TRBD2. Germline V lookup: CDR1 SGHTA, CDR2 FQGNSA. V was pared by 4 bases and J by 1 base, with 5 bases of the junction left unmatched. CDR3 size: 17 residues. CDR3 DNA sequence: TGTGCCAGCAGCTACCCGGGACTAGCGGGAGGTTCCTACGAGCAGTACTTC. Its translation: CASSYPGLAGGSYEQYF.

The CDR3 region has the DNA TGTGCCAGCAGCTTAGGGGTGACAGGGACCTATGGCTACACCTTC. Its translation: CASSLGVTGTYGYTF. V and J are TRBV7-6 and TRBJ1-2; 7 bases align to TRBD1. The CDR3 spans 15 residues. V trimming: 1 base; J trimming: 4 bases; junction bases outside the gene matches: 6. Germline V CDR1 and CDR2: SGHVS, FNYEAQ.

This sequence joins TRBV9 and TRBJ2-1; D unresolved. V was cut by 5 bases and J by 7 bases, with 10 bases left in between. Germline V CDR1 and CDR2: SGDLS, YYNGEE. The CDR3 is 12 residues long. The CDR3 loop is CASSRWENEQFF. DNA of the CDR3: TGTGCCAGCAGTCGGTGGGAAAATGAGCAGTTCTTC.

The chain carries TRBV10-1 and TRBJ2-3; D is unclear. CDR1 and CDR2 (germline): WNHNN, SYGVQD (reference sequence). Deletions cut 0 bases from V and 0 bases from J, with 13 bases between. CDR3 length: 17 amino acids. The CDR3 spells CASSESTGGTSTDTQYF. The CDR3, as DNA: TGCGCCAGCAGTGAGTCGACGGGCGGAACTAGCACAGATACGCAGTATTTT.

The chain links TRBV29-1 to TRBJ2-7; TRBD1 or TRBD2 may be the D gene (6 bases each). The germline V and J ends were trimmed by 7 bases and 2 bases, with 18 bases remaining between them. Germline lookup yields CDR1 SQVTM and CDR2 ANQGSEA. The CDR3 has 14 amino acids. The chain's CDR3 is CSGVGGGATYEQYF. CDR3 DNA sequence: TGCAGCGGGGTGGGGGGCGGGGCGACCTACGAGCAGTACTTC.

V is TRBV19 and J is TRBJ2-7; the match to TRBD1 covers 12 bases. This CDR3 is 16 amino acids long. Germline V CDR1 and CDR2: LNHDA, SQIVND (reference sequence). Trimming at V came to 5 bases and at J to 2 bases, leaving 7 bases not matched to a gene. CDR3 bases: TGTGCCAGTAGTCCGGGGACAGGGGGCAGAACCTACGAGCAGTACTTC. Its protein product is CASSPGTGGRTYEQYF.

This clone was observed a few times. The chain has TRBV5-1 and TRBJ2-7; D might be TRBD2 (5 bases). CDR1 and CDR2 from the germline V gene are SGHRS and YFSETQ. Deletions cut 4 bases from V and 3 bases from J, with 8 bases between. The CDR3 is made up of 12 amino acids. CDR3: CASSPSGYEQYF. The CDR3 nucleotides are TGCGCCAGCAGCCCGAGCGGCTACGAGCAGTACTTC. Based on the CDR3 plus reference TRBV5-1 and TRBJ2-7, the full variable domain is KAGVTQTPRYLIKTRGQQVTLSCSPISGHRSVSWYQQTPGQGLQFLFEYFSETQRNKGNFPGRFSGRQFSNSRSEMNVSTLELGDSALYLCASSPSGYEQYFGPGTRLTVT.

The chain uses TRBV29-1 and TRBJ2-7; tentatively, D is TRBD1 or TRBD2 (5 bases each). V lost 1 base and J 2 bases, leaving 15 bases between the germline ends. Germline CDR1 and CDR2: SQVTM and ANQGSEA. The CDR3 spans 15 residues. The CDR3 sequence is CSVEGGEWGTYEQYF. The CDR3 nucleotides are TGCAGCGTTGAAGGAGGGGAGTGGGGTACCTACGAGCAGTACTTC.

The chain has TRBV18 and TRBJ2-7, with 7 bases fitting TRBD1. This CDR3 contains 14 residues. CDR1 KGHSH and CDR2 LQKENI come from the germline V gene. The ends lost 3 bases at V and 7 bases at J; junction bases unmatched: 9. The CDR3 DNA reads TGTGCCAGCTCACCGAGGACAGGCGTCATAGAGCAGTACTTC. Protein product: CASSPRTGVIEQYF.

The rearrangement uses TRBV19 and TRBJ1-3, with D uncertain. V was pared by 3 bases and J by 2 bases, with 14 bases between. This CDR3 has 16 residues. Germline loops: CDR1 LNHDA, CDR2 SQIVND (reference sequence). CDR3 amino acids: CASSMSAGVPGNTIYF. CDR3 coding DNA: TGTGCCAGTAGTATGAGCGCCGGGGTCCCTGGAAACACCATATATTTT.

The chain uses TRBV2 and TRBJ1-6, with TRBD1 matching over 8 bases. Germline V gene data show CDR1 as SNHLY and CDR2 as FYNNEI. This CDR3 has 13 residues. The J segment lost 6 bases and the V segment lost 8 bases, leaving 3 bases of the junction unmatched. The CDR3 sequence is CASQGQVNSPLHF. The CDR3 DNA sequence: TGTGCCAGCCAGGGACAGGTTAATTCACCCCTCCACTTT.

The chain uses TRBV7-2 and TRBJ1-5, with D hard to call. The CDR3 sequence is 15 residues long. Germline CDR1 is SGHTA and CDR2 is FQGNSA. The V gene lost 1 base and the J gene lost 3 bases, with 10 bases spanning the gap. DNA of the CDR3: TGTGCCAGCAGCTTAGATGGAACAGCCAATCAGCCCCAGCATTTT. It is translated as CASSLDGTANQPQHF. The full variable domain, rest sourced from reference TRBV7-2 and TRBJ1-5, is GAGVSQSPSNKVTEKGKDVELRCDPISGHTALYWYRQSLGQGLEFLIYFQGNSAPDKSGLPSDRFSAERTGGSVSTLTIQRTQQEDSAVYLCASSLDGTANQPQHFGDGTRLSIL.